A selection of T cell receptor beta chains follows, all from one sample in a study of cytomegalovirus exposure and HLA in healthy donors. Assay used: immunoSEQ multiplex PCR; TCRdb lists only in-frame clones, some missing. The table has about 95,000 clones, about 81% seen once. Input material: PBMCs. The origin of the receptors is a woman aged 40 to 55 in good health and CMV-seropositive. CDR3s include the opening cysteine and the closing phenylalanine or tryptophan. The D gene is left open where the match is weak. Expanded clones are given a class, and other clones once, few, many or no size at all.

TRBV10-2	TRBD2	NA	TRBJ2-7	TGCGCCAGCAGAGAAACTAGCGGGAGTAGGTACGAGCAGTACTTC	CASRETSGSRYEQYF
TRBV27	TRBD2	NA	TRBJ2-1	TGTGCCAGCAGTTTATCTAGTAGCGGGAGTAGCAATGAGCAGTTCTTC	CASSLSSSGSSNEQFF
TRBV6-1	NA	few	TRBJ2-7	TGTGCCAGCAGTGATAATTGGGCCGTCCCCTACGAGCAGTACTTC	CASSDNWAVPYEQYF
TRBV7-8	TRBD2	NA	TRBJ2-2	TGTGCCAGCAGCCGTACTAGCGCCACCGGGGAGCTGTTTTTT	CASSRTSATGELFF
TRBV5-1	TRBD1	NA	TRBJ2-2	TGCGCCAGCAGCTCGGGACAGGGCGGTGGGGCCGGGGAGCTGTTTTTT	CASSSGQGGGAGELFF
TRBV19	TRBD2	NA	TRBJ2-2	TGTGCCAGTAGTAGACGACTAGCTGTCAACACCGGGGAGCTGTTTTTT	CASSRRLAVNTGELFF
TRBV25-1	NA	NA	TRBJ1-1	TGTGCCAGCAGTGTCAGCACTGAAGCTTTCTTT	CASSVSTEAFF
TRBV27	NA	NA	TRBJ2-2	TGTGCCAGCAGTCAGAACACCGGGGAGCTGTTTTTT	CASSQNTGELFF
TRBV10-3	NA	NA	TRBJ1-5	TGTGCCATCAGTGAGTCGAAGGGCGGGTTGGATCAGCCCCAGCATTTT	CAISESKGGLDQPQHF
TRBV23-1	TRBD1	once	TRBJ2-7	TGCGCCAGCAGAATGGGACAGGTTTACTACGAGCAGTACTTC	CASRMGQVYYEQYF
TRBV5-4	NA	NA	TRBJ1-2	TGTGCCAGCAGCTTGGGGGCGGGGGGCAGCTATGGCTACACCTTC	CASSLGAGGSYGYTF
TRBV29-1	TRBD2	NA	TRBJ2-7	TGCAGCGTGCCCGGGACTAGCCCTCCCTACGAGCAGTACTTC	CSVPGTSPPYEQYF
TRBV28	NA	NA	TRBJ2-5	TGTGCCAGCGGCAGGGGTCCGTGGGAGACCCAGTACTTC	CASGRGPWETQYF
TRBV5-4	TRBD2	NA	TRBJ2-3	TGTGCCAGCAGCTCAAGGACTAGCGGTGAGGATACGCAGTATTTT	CASSSRTSGEDTQYF
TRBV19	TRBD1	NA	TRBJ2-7	TGTGCCAGTAGCATTTCCGGGACAGGGAGGCACGAGCAGTACTTC	CASSISGTGRHEQYF
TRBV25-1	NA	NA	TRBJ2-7	TGTGCCAGCAGTGAATCGAGCTGGACAACCTACGAGCAGTACTTC	CASSESSWTTYEQYF
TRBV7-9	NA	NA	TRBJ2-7	TGTTCCAGCAGCTTAGCTCCCTACCAGGGCCACGAGCAGTACTTC	CSSSLAPYQGHEQYF
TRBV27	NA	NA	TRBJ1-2	TGTGCCAGCAGTGCAATCGGAGAAAACTATGGCTACACCTTC	CASSAIGENYGYTF
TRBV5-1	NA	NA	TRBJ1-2	TGCGCCAGCAGCTTGGGTGCCCAGGTCGGTTTGAACTATGGCTACACCTTC	CASSLGAQVGLNYGYTF
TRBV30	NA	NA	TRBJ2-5	TGTGCCTGGAGCTATGAGACCCAGTACTTC	CAWSYETQYF
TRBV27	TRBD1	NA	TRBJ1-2	TGTGCCAGCAGTTTACGGTCCCAGGGGGCGAGTGGCTACACCTTC	CASSLRSQGASGYTF
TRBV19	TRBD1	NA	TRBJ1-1	TGTGCCAGTACCGGGAGACAGGGGGCTAACACTGAAGCTTTCTTT	CASTGRQGANTEAFF
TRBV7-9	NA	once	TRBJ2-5	TGTTCCAGTCTCCGGGGGTTAGCGACAGAACTCTTTCAAGAGACCCAGTACTTC	CSSLRGLATELFQETQYF
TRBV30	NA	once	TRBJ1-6	TGTGCCTGGAGTAAAGGGAGCAATTCACCCCTCCACTTT	CAWSKGSNSPLHF
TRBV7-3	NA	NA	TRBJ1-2	TGTGCCAGCAGCTTATCCGGGGACTATCTCTATGGCTACACCTTC	CASSLSGDYLYGYTF
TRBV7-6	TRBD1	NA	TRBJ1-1	TGTGCCAGCAGCCCCCAGGCAGGGGGCAGTTTGAACACTGAAGCTTTCTTT	CASSPQAGGSLNTEAFF
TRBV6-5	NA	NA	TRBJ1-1	TGTGCCAGCAGTTGGGCAAAGAACACTGAAGCTTTCTTT	CASSWAKNTEAFF
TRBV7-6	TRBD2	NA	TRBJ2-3	TGTGCCAGCAGCTTAGAGCGTACTGGGAGCGGGGGAGATACGCAGTATTTT	CASSLERTGSGGDTQYF
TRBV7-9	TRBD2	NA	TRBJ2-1	TGTGCCAGCAGCCCCCTTCTAGCGGGAGATAGGAATGAGCAGTTCTTC	CASSPLLAGDRNEQFF
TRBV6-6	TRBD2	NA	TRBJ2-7	TGTGCCAGCACTACTAGCGGTTTCTACGAGCAGTACTTC	CASTTSGFYEQYF
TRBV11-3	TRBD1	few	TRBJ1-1	TGTGCCAGCAGCTCGGGACAGGGTCACACTGAAGCTTTCTTT	CASSSGQGHTEAFF
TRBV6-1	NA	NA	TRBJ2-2	TGTGCCAGCACCCCGTTTAACACCGGGGAGCTGTTTTTT	CASTPFNTGELFF
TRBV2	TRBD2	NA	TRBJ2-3	TGTGCCAGCAAGCGGGGGCCTACAGATACGCAGTATTTT	CASKRGPTDTQYF
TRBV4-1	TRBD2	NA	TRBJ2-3	TGCGCCAGCAGCCCTAGCGGTAGCACAGATACGCAGTATTTT	CASSPSGSTDTQYF
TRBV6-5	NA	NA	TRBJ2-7	TGTGCCAGCAGTCCCCCGGGAGCTAACGAGCAGTACTTC	CASSPPGANEQYF
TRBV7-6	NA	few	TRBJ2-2	TGTGCCAGCAGCTCGGACACTTTCTCCGGGGAGCTGTTTTTT	CASSSDTFSGELFF
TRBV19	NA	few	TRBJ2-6	TGTGCCAGTAGTCCCCGTTCGGCAGGCCCTGGGGCCAACGTCCTGACTTTC	CASSPRSAGPGANVLTF
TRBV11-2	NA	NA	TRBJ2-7	TGTGCCAGCAGCTTAGAAGGGGGACACAACTACGAGCAGTACTTC	CASSLEGGHNYEQYF
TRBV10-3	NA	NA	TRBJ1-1	TGTGCCATCAGTTCCACGGGGTCGGGAAACACTGAAGCTTTCTTT	CAISSTGSGNTEAFF
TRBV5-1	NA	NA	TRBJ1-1	TGCGCCAGCAGCTCTAGGACACCGATGAACACTGAAGCTTTCTTT	CASSSRTPMNTEAFF
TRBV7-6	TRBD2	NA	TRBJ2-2	TGTGCCAGCAGCCCGGGACTAGCGTACACCGGGGAGCTGTTTTTT	CASSPGLAYTGELFF
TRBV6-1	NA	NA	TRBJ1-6	TGTGCCAGCAGCAATTCGGATAATTCACCCCTCCACTTT	CASSNSDNSPLHF
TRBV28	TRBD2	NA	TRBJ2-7	TGTGCCAGCAGCCCGGGAGGGCCCCCCTCCTACGAGCAGTACTTC	CASSPGGPPSYEQYF
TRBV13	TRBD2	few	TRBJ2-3	TGTGCCAGCAGCTTAGGCCCCAGCGGGGCCTCTAGCACAGATACGCAGTATTTT	CASSLGPSGASSTDTQYF
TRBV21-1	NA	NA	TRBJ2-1	TGTGCCAGCAGCAAAGTCGAGACAGGGCCTCAAAGCTCCTACAATGAGCAGTTCTTC	CASSKVETGPQSSYNEQFF
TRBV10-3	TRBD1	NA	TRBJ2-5	TGTGCCATCAAAGGACAGGCCGGTGAAGAGACCCAGTACTTC	CAIKGQAGEETQYF